This paragraph reports one T cell receptor beta chain. The data were obtained in a study of OX40 agonist ivuxolimab in advanced cancers. The table came from immunoSEQ multiplex PCR; TCRdb's copy has only in-frame clones and leaves some out. The sample lists approximately 76,000 clones, around nine tenths occurring once. This CDR3 is 15 amino acids long. The V end lost 2 bases, the J end lost 4 bases, and 12 bases lay between the germline ends. CDR1 and CDR2 (germline): WNHNN, SYGVQD (reference sequence). The input for sequencing was CD4+ or CD8+ T cells sorted from blood, taken in a trial of the OX40 agonist ivuxolimab. This receptor was taken from an adult with an advanced solid tumor such as melanoma, head and neck, liver or kidney cancer. This sequence joins TRBV10-1 and TRBJ2-1; D is perhaps TRBD2 (5 bases). The CDR3 DNA reads as TGCGCCAGCAGTGAGGAGGTCGGACTTTACAATGAGCAGTTCTTC. As protein: CASSEEVGLYNEQFF.